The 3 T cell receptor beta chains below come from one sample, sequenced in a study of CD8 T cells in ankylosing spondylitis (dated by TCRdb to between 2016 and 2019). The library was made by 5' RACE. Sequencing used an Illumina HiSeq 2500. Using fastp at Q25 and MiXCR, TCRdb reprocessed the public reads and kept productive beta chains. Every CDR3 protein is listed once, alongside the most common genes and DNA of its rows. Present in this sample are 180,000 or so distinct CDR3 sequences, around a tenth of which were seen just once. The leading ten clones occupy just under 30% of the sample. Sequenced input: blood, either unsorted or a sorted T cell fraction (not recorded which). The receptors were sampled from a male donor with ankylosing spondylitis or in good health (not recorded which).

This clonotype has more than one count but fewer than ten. Here the CDR3 DNA reads TGTGCCAGCAGCCGGATTCCCCGGGGACTAGCCCAAGAGACCCAGTACTTC. Protein product: CASSRIPRGLAQETQYF. The V gene is TRBV3-1, the J gene TRBJ2-5; 9 nucleotides align to TRBD2. The ends lost 4 bases at V and 1 base at J; junction bases unmatched: 10. Looked up from germline, CDR1 is LGHDT and CDR2 is YNNKEL (reference sequence). This CDR3 comprises 17 residues.

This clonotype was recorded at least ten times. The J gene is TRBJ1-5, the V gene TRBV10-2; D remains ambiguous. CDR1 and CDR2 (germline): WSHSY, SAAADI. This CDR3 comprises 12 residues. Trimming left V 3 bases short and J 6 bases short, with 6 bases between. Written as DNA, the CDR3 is TGCGCCAGCAGTGACCCAAGTCAGCCCCAGCATTTT. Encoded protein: CASSDPSQPQHF.

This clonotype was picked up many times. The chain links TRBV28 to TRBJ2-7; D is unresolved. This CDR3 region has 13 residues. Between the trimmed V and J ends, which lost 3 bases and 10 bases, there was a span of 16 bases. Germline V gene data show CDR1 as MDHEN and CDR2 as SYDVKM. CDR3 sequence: CASSLAYGKGQYF. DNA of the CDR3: TGTGCCAGCAGTTTGGCGTATGGGAAGGGACAGTACTTC.